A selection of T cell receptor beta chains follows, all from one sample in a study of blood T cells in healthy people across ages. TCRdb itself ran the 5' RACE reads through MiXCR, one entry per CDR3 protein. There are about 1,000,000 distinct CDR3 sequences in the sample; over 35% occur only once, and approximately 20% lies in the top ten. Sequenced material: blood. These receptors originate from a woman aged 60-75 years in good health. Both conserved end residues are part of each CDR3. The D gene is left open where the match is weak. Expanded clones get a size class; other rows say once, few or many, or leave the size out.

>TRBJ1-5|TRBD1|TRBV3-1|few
TGTGCCAGCAGCCAAAGGGACAGGGGAGAGCCCCAGCATTTT
CASSQRDRGEPQHF
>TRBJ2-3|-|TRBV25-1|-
TGTGCCAGCAGTGAATGGACAGATACGCGGTATTTT
CASSEWTDTRYF
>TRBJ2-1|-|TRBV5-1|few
TGCGCCAGCAGCTTAAGAAGTTTCGATATCAGGAATGAGCAGTTCTTC
CASSLRSFDIRNEQFF
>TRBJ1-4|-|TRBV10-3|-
TGTGCCATCAGTGGTGGAGGAGGTGAAAAACTGTTTTTT
CAISGGGGEKLFF
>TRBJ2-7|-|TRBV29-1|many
TGCAGCGTTGGGAACGGGAATTCCTACGAGCAGTACTTC
CSVGNGNSYEQYF
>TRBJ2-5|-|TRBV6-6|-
TGTGCCAGCAGTTACTCTCCAGCGGCGATCCAAGAGACCCAGTACTTC
CASSYSPAAIQETQYF
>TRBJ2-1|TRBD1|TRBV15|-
TGTGCCACCAGCCCACGCCGGGACAGCTACAAGGAGCAGTTCTTC
CATSPRRDSYKEQFF
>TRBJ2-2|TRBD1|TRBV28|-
TGTGCCAGCAGTTTCCCCCCTGACAGGGGCGGGCTGTTTTTT
CASSFPPDRGGLFF
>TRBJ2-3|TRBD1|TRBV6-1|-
TGTGCCAGCAGTCCCCGGGACAGGGTCGGTGATACGCAGTATTTT
CASSPRDRVGDTQYF
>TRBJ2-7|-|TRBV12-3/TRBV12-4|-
TGTGCCAGCAGTTCTGAGCGGCCCTACTCCTACGAGCAGTACTTC
CASSSERPYSYEQYF
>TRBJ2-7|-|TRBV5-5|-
TGTGCCAGCAGCCCCCAACTGGAGGGGGAGCAGTACTTC
CASSPQLEGEQYF
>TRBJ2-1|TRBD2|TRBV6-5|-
TGTGCCAGCAGTAGGCGAGCGGGAGGGCCGTACAATGAGCAGTTCTTC
CASSRRAGGPYNEQFF
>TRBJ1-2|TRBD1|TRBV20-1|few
TGCAGTGCTAGTAGGACAGGGGACTATGGCTACACCTTC
CSASRTGDYGYTF
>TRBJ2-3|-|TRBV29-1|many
TGCAGCGTGACAGTTGATACGCAGTATTTT
CSVTVDTQYF
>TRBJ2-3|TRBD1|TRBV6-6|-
TGTGCCAGCAAATCGACAGGGCATACGCAGTATTTT
CASKSTGHTQYF
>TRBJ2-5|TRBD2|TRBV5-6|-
TGTGCCAGCAGCACTGGCCCGACTAGCGGGAGGGAGACCCAGTACTTC
CASSTGPTSGRETQYF
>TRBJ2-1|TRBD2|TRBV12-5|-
TGTGCTAGTGGTCCCCAGCGGGGGGGCTGGGTAGAGCAGTTCTTC
CASGPQRGGWVEQFF
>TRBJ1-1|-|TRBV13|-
TGTGCCAGCAGCTTCCGGGACGATTACACTGAAGCTTTCTTT
CASSFRDDYTEAFF
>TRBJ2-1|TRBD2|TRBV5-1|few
TGCGCCAGCAGCTTGGTAGCTAGCGGAGGCTCCTACAATGAGCAGTTCTTC
CASSLVASGGSYNEQFF
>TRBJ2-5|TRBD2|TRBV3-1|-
TGTGCCAGCAGCCAAGAAGGACTAGCGGGAGAGACCCAGTACTTC
CASSQEGLAGETQYF
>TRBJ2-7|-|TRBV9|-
TGTGCCAGCAGCGTAGCCGGGACCGGCCACGAGCAGTACTTC
CASSVAGTGHEQYF
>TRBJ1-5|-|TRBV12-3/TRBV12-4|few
TGTGCCAGCAGGAGGCCAGGTTACAATCAGCCCCAGCATTTT
CASRRPGYNQPQHF
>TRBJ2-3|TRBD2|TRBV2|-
TGTGCCAGCAGCTCCGGAGCGGGATCTAGGGATACGCAGTATTTT
CASSSGAGSRDTQYF
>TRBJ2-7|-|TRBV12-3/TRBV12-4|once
TGTGCCAGCAGCCGGGACACTGAATTCTACGAGCAGTACTTC
CASSRDTEFYEQYF
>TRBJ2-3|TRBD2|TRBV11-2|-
TGTGCCAGCACCTCCCAGGGACTAGCGGGAGGGCCGGGAAACACAGATACGCAGTATTTT
CASTSQGLAGGPGNTDTQYF